The rows below give T cell receptor beta chains drawn from one sample of a study of control samples from healthy donors and cancer patients. Generated by immunoSEQ multiplex PCR, the TCRdb table keeps only in-frame clones and is missing some. The repertoire has some 79,000 clones, roughly nine tenths of them found once; the top ten carry over 3.5%. The sequenced sample consisted of blood. These TCRs come from a woman aged 50 to 60 in good health. CDR3s include the opening cysteine and the closing phenylalanine or tryptophan. A D gene is named only where the DNA matches it firmly. Clone size is stated in some rows and not others, as once, few, many or a class when expanded.

CDR3: CASSSETTSGLTQYF
DNA: TGTGCCAGCAGCTCCGAAACTACTAGCGGATTGACGCAGTATTTT
J: TRBJ2-3
D: TRBD2
V: TRBV7-9
size: .

CDR3: CASSRGLRNNEQFF
DNA: TGCGCCAGCAGCAGGGGGCTAAGAAACAATGAGCAGTTCTTC
J: TRBJ2-1
D: TRBD1
V: TRBV10-2
size: .

CDR3: CSARRGNTIYF
DNA: TGCAGTGCCCGGAGGGGAAACACCATATATTTT
J: TRBJ1-3
D: .
V: TRBV20-1
size: .

CDR3: CATSQRRTVSGNTIYF
DNA: TGTGCCACCAGCCAGAGAAGGACAGTCTCTGGAAACACCATATATTTT
J: TRBJ1-3
D: .
V: TRBV15
size: .

CDR3: CASKTMAGETQYF
DNA: TGTGCCAGCAAAACCATGGCTGGGGAGACCCAGTACTTC
J: TRBJ2-5
D: .
V: TRBV27
size: .

CDR3: CASSDYAGSSLGETQYF
DNA: TGTGCCAGCAGTGATTACGCGGGCAGCTCCCTTGGAGAGACCCAGTACTTC
J: TRBJ2-5
D: .
V: TRBV25-1
size: .

CDR3: CASSQERTSGRAQDGELFF
DNA: TGCGCCAGCAGCCAAGAAAGGACTAGCGGGAGGGCCCAGGACGGGGAGCTGTTTTTT
J: TRBJ2-2
D: TRBD2
V: TRBV4-1
size: .

CDR3: CASSPRGQGHEQYF
DNA: TGTGCCAGCAGCCCCCGAGGACAGGGCCACGAGCAGTACTTC
J: TRBJ2-7
D: TRBD1
V: TRBV11-2
size: once

CDR3: CASAPLGANTEAFF
DNA: TGTGCTAGTGCCCCCCTGGGGGCGAACACTGAAGCTTTCTTT
J: TRBJ1-1
D: .
V: TRBV12-5
size: once

CDR3: CASSLRANYEQYF
DNA: TGTGCCAGCAGCTTGAGGGCGAACTACGAGCAGTACTTC
J: TRBJ2-7
D: .
V: TRBV7-9
size: .

CDR3: CASRGGATYEQYF
DNA: TGTGCCAGCAGGGGGGGGGCCACCTACGAGCAGTACTTC
J: TRBJ2-7
D: .
V: TRBV2
size: .

CDR3: CASSLSARAVNTGELFF
DNA: TGTGCCAGCAGTTTATCGGCCAGGGCGGTGAACACCGGGGAGCTGTTTTTT
J: TRBJ2-2
D: .
V: TRBV28
size: .

CDR3: CASSLARGLPETQYF
DNA: TGTGCCAGCAGCTTAGCGAGGGGGCTACCGGAGACCCAGTACTTC
J: TRBJ2-5
D: TRBD1
V: TRBV7-9
size: .

CDR3: CASSPTGVDQPQHF
DNA: TGTGCCAGCAGCCCGACAGGGGTTGATCAGCCCCAGCATTTT
J: TRBJ1-5
D: TRBD1
V: TRBV7-9
size: .

CDR3: CASSWRKEDTQYF
DNA: TGCGCCAGCAGTTGGAGGAAGGAGGATACGCAGTATTTT
J: TRBJ2-3
D: .
V: TRBV10-1
size: .

CDR3: CASSRKGTSGSQGEQFF
DNA: TGTGCCAGCAGCCGAAAAGGGACTAGCGGGAGTCAGGGGGAGCAGTTCTTC
J: TRBJ2-1
D: TRBD2
V: TRBV27
size: few

CDR3: CASSQVGLAGSSGANVLTF
DNA: TGTGCCAGCAGCCAAGTAGGACTAGCGGGTTCCTCTGGGGCCAACGTCCTGACTTTC
J: TRBJ2-6
D: TRBD2
V: TRBV4-2
size: .

CDR3: CASSQDGMAIVKNIQYF
DNA: TGCGCCAGCAGCCAAGATGGGATGGCCATCGTAAAAAACATTCAGTACTTC
J: TRBJ2-4
D: .
V: TRBV4-1
size: .

CDR3: CASSIGGGQETQYF
DNA: TGCGCCAGCAGTATTGGGGGAGGTCAAGAGACCCAGTACTTC
J: TRBJ2-5
D: .
V: TRBV5-1
size: few

CDR3: CASSQGGQVAEAFF
DNA: TGTGCCAGCAGCCAAGGGGGTCAGGTGGCTGAAGCTTTCTTT
J: TRBJ1-1
D: .
V: TRBV3-1/TRBV3-2
size: .

CDR3: CASSRTGRGDYDYTF
DNA: TGCGCCAGCAGCCGCACCGGGAGGGGGGACTATGACTACACCTTC
J: TRBJ1-2
D: .
V: TRBV5-1
size: .

CDR3: CAWSVLQGNTIYF
DNA: TGTGCCTGGAGTGTACTACAGGGGAACACCATATATTTT
J: TRBJ1-3
D: TRBD1
V: TRBV30
size: .

CDR3: CASSLRGKRETQYF
DNA: TGTGCCAGCAGCTTACGAGGGAAAAGGGAGACCCAGTACTTC
J: TRBJ2-5
D: .
V: TRBV21-1
size: .

CDR3: CASSELTGLYGYTF
DNA: TGTGCCAGCAGTGAATTAACAGGGCTCTATGGCTACACCTTC
J: TRBJ1-2
D: .
V: TRBV6-1
size: .